Below are 19 T cell receptor beta chains sequenced from a single sample in a study of CD8+ T cells in alopecia areata. Sequencing used cDNA as its template, made by extracting RNA and reverse transcribing it. Some clones are missing from TCRdb's copy, which holds only in-frame ones; the method was immunoSEQ multiplex PCR. The repertoire holds a few hundred thousand clones, with 66% as singletons. Described treatment: oral pan-JAK inhibitor, 5-10 mg twice daily. Sequenced here: CD4+ T cells sorted from blood, sampled between weeks 44 and 45, from a patient treated with tofacitinib. The receptors were sampled from a human donor with alopecia areata.

The chain uses TRBV7-9 and TRBJ2-1, with TRBD1 as a possible D gene (6 bases). CDR3 size: 18 residues. In germline, CDR1 is SEHNR, CDR2 FQNEAQ (reference sequence). Trimming took 6 bases from V and 7 from J, leaving 28 bases between them. CDR3 sequence reads: CASSSWGVLRPQGNEQFF. CDR3 DNA sequence: TGTGCCAGCAGTTCATGGGGCGTCCTGCGCCCCCAGGGGAATGAGCAGTTCTTC. The full variable domain, with the rest looked up from reference TRBV7-9 and TRBJ2-1, is DTGVSQNPRHKITKRGQNVTFRCDPISEHNRLYWYRQTLGQGPEFLTYFQNEAQLEKSRLLSDRFSAERPKGSFSTLEIQRTEQGDSAMYLCASSSWGVLRPQGNEQFFGPGTRLTVL.

In DNA form, the CDR3 reads TGTGCCAGCAGTTTATCTCACGCAAAACTGTTTTTT. Translating gives CASSLSHAKLFF. The V gene is TRBV28, the J gene TRBJ1-4; no definite D call. The CDR3 is 12 amino acids. CDR1 MDHEN and CDR2 SYDVKM come from the germline V gene. V lost 1 base, J lost 10 bases, and 7 bases lay in between.

The gene calls are TRBV2 and TRBJ1-6; no definite D call. V gave up 0 bases and J gave up 6 bases, with 12 bases separating them. The CDR3 has 16 residues. Per germline, CDR1 SNHLY and CDR2 FYNNEI. The DNA of the CDR3 is TGTGCCAGCAGTGAAGCGGCAAGGGTGAGTAATTCACCCCTCCACTTT. This codes for CASSEAARVSNSPLHF.

The chain links TRBV7-9 to TRBJ2-1; maybe TRBD2 (5 bases). The CDR3 sequence is 15 residues long. Trimming left V 2 bases short and J 10 bases short, with 18 bases between. Germline V lookup: CDR1 SEHNR, CDR2 FQNEAQ (reference sequence). As DNA, the CDR3 is TGTGCCAGCAGCTTAACCCAGAGCGGTCGAATCGAGCAGTTCTTC. It translates to CASSLTQSGRIEQFF.

This clone was detected once. The chain uses TRBV7-7 and TRBJ2-2; no reliable D call. CDR1 and CDR2 (germline): SSHAT, FNYEAQ (reference sequence). V was clipped by 0 bases and J by 7 bases, with 12 bases between them. This CDR3 is built from 15 residues. Here the CDR3 reads CASSLAAWAGGELFF. As DNA, the CDR3 is TGTGCCAGCAGCTTAGCGGCGTGGGCCGGCGGGGAGCTGTTTTTT.

V usage is TRBV10-3 and J usage is TRBJ1-4; no clear D gene. The germline V and J ends were trimmed by 4 bases and 7 bases, with 16 bases remaining between them. This CDR3 comprises 15 residues. Germline lookup yields CDR1 ENHRY and CDR2 SYGVKD. Here the CDR3 reads CAISASHTSGEKLFF. In DNA form, the CDR3 reads TGTGCCATCAGTGCCTCCCACACCAGTGGTGAAAAACTGTTTTTT.

The chain recombines TRBV29-1 with TRBJ1-1; D is unresolved. CDR1 SQVTM and CDR2 ANQGSEA come from the germline V gene. Trimming shortened V by 7 bases and J by 1 base, and 13 bases separated the two germline ends. There are 13 residues in the CDR3. For the CDR3, the DNA is TGCAGCGGCTACGGGTATCAGAACACTGAAGCTTTCTTT. It is translated as CSGYGYQNTEAFF.

This chain joins TRBV4-1 and TRBJ2-7; D not certain. Deletions cut 2 bases from V and 2 bases from J, with 10 bases between. Looked up from germline, CDR1 is MGHRA and CDR2 is YSYEKL. This CDR3 spans 14 amino acids. The DNA for the CDR3 is TGCGCCAGCAGCCAACTCCCAAGCACCTACGAGCAGTACTTC. It specifies CASSQLPSTYEQYF.

This chain connects TRBV11-3 to TRBJ2-1, with D perhaps assigned TRBD1 or TRBD2 (5 bases each). The ends were cut back, 7 bases at V and 0 bases at J, with 13 bases in the middle. Germline V gene lookup returns CDR1 SGHNT and CDR2 YENEEA. The CDR3 runs 15 residues. The CDR3 loop is CASTPGRSSYNEQFF. DNA of the CDR3: TGTGCCAGCACCCCGGGACGTAGCTCCTACAATGAGCAGTTCTTC.

This clone was detected a few times. The V and J genes are TRBV28 and TRBJ2-5; D may correspond to TRBD1 or TRBD2 (5 bases each). This CDR3 spans 13 amino acids. CDR1 and CDR2 from the germline V gene are MDHEN and SYDVKM. The V end lost 6 bases, the J end lost 2 bases, and 10 bases lay between the germline ends. CDR3 DNA: TGTGCCAGCAGCGGGGCACGTCAAGAGACCCAGTACTTC. It specifies CASSGARQETQYF.

This clone was counted only a few times. The V and J genes are TRBV4-3 and TRBJ2-2; 10 bases are shared with TRBD1. This CDR3 spans 14 amino acids. After removal of 4 bases from V and 8 bases from J, the junction contained 4 bases not matched to a gene. Germline V gene sequence: CDR1 LGHNA, CDR2 YSLEER. Written as DNA, the CDR3 is TGCGCCAGCAGCCTAGGACAGGGGGGTGGGGAGCTGTTTTTT. Translation gives CASSLGQGGGELFF.

CDR3 nucleotide sequence: TGTGCCTGGAGTAAGGGCTATGAGCAGTTCTTC. It codes for CAWSKGYEQFF. The V and J genes are TRBV30 and TRBJ2-1; D not certain. The CDR3 has 11 amino acids. CDR1 and CDR2 (germline): GTSNPN, SVGIG (reference sequence). V dropped 2 bases and J dropped 8 bases, with 7 bases sitting between them.

V usage is TRBV30 and J usage is TRBJ1-5; D call uncertain. V was shortened by 2 bases and J by 0 bases, with 8 bases between the two germline ends. Germline V lookup: CDR1 GTSNPN, CDR2 SVGIG (reference sequence). The CDR3 extends over 14 amino acids. CDR3 sequence: CAWSNRYSNQPQHF. For the CDR3, the DNA is TGTGCCTGGAGTAACCGTTATAGCAATCAGCCCCAGCATTTT.

This chain connects TRBV5-1 to TRBJ2-3; D is unclear. The germline V gene encodes CDR1 SGHRS and CDR2 YFSETQ. This CDR3 is 14 amino acids long. Trimming pared 3 bases from V and 4 bases from J, leaving 12 bases between. The CDR3 DNA sequence: TGCGCCAGCAGCTGGCGGACCCATCCAGATACGCAGTATTTT. Protein product: CASSWRTHPDTQYF.

This clone was observed a few times. V is TRBV14 and J is TRBJ2-7; no reliable D call. Trimming shortened V by 1 base and J by 6 bases, and 10 bases separated the two germline ends. CDR3 length: 13 residues. The V gene's germline CDR1 is SGHDN and CDR2 FVKESK. CDR3: CASSQGALGEQYF. The DNA of the CDR3 is TGTGCCAGCAGCCAAGGGGCTCTGGGCGAGCAGTACTTC.

A few counts support this clone. The gene calls are TRBV30 and TRBJ1-2; 8 nucleotides match TRBD1. This CDR3 is built from 14 residues. The J segment lost 6 bases and the V segment lost 1 base, leaving 7 bases of the junction unmatched. Per germline, CDR1 GTSNPN and CDR2 SVGIG (reference sequence). The CDR3 is CAWSGSRTGNGYTF. CDR3 in DNA: TGTGCCTGGAGTGGGTCGCGGACAGGGAATGGCTACACCTTC.

This clone was seen more than once but under ten times. This chain connects TRBV29-1 to TRBJ2-7; D remains unclear. CDR3 length equals 13 residues. V was trimmed by 4 bases and J by 0 bases, leaving 10 bases between them. Germline CDR1 and CDR2: SQVTM and ANQGSEA. The CDR3 coding sequence is TGCAGCGTTGCCCCCTCTCGCTCCTACGAGCAGTACTTC. It yields the protein CSVAPSRSYEQYF.

The sample holds many counts of this clone. This chain joins TRBV4-3 and TRBJ2-3; 7 nucleotides line up with TRBD2. Germline-derived CDR1 and CDR2 are LGHNA and YSLEER. The CDR3 is made up of 15 amino acids. With 4 bases clipped from V and 3 bases from J, the junction kept 7 bases outside the gene matches. CDR3 DNA sequence: TGCGCCAGCAGCCTAGGACTAGTCGCAACAGATACGCAGTATTTT. As protein: CASSLGLVATDTQYF.

The chain combines TRBV9 with TRBJ1-4; 9 positions match TRBD1. After removal of 0 bases from V and 4 bases from J, the junction contained 7 bases not matched to a gene. Per germline, CDR1 SGDLS and CDR2 YYNGEE. The CDR3 totals 17 residues. CDR3 sequence: CASSVAPGQGVNEKLFF. CDR3 coding DNA: TGTGCCAGCAGCGTAGCCCCGGGACAGGGCGTTAATGAAAAACTGTTTTTT.